Below are 17 T cell receptor beta chains sequenced from a single sample in a study of cytomegalovirus exposure and HLA in healthy donors. PCR primers comprised 60 Vbeta and 13 Jbeta primers. Generated by immunoSEQ multiplex PCR, the TCRdb table keeps only in-frame clones and is missing some. The sample's table shows 63,000 or so clones. Input material: PBMCs. These receptors originate from a boy under 18 in good health and CMV-seronegative.

The rearrangement uses TRBV20-1 and TRBJ2-2, with 7 nucleotides matching TRBD2. After removal of 7 bases from V and 6 bases from J, the junction contained 2 bases not matched to a gene. In germline, CDR1 is DFQATT, CDR2 SNEGSKA (reference sequence). CDR3 size: 11 residues. CDR3 amino acids: CSVRGAGELFF. In DNA form, the CDR3 reads TGCAGTGTTCGGGGGGCCGGGGAGCTGTTTTTT.

V gene TRBV2 combines with J gene TRBJ2-5; weak D call: TRBD2 (5 bases). Germline CDR1 reads SNHLY; CDR2 reads FYNNEI. With 1 base removed from V and 5 bases from J, the gap between germline ends came to 8 bases. The CDR3 totals 13 residues. The CDR3 spells CASSEVGSETQYF. The CDR3 coding sequence is TGTGCCAGCAGTGAAGTGGGGAGTGAGACCCAGTACTTC.

The rearrangement uses TRBV9 and TRBJ1-5; a possible D gene is TRBD1 (6 bases). The CDR3 loop spans 15 amino acids. The V and J ends lost 4 bases and 2 bases respectively, with 13 bases between them. Germline V CDR1 and CDR2: SGDLS, YYNGEE. CDR3 nucleotides: TGTGCCAGCAGCCTTGGAGCAGGGGGCAATCAGCCCCAGCATTTT. Residues: CASSLGAGGNQPQHF.

The chain joins TRBV7-6 to TRBJ2-1, with TRBD2 identical over 9 bases. CDR1 is SGHVS and CDR2 is FNYEAQ in the germline V gene. Trimming took 5 bases from V and 5 from J; bases not matched to a gene: 4. This CDR3 has 14 amino acids. CDR3 nucleotides: TGTGCCAGCAGCACCCGCGGGGGGGACAATGAGCAGTTCTTC. Translating gives CASSTRGGDNEQFF.

The J gene is TRBJ1-4, the V gene TRBV7-2; D gene uncertain. V lost 5 bases to trimming and J lost 0 bases, with 7 bases between them. This CDR3 has 14 amino acids. Germline CDR1 is SGHTA and CDR2 is FQGNSA. CDR3 protein: CASSRIATNEKLFF. The CDR3 DNA reads as TGTGCCAGCAGCCGTATTGCAACTAATGAAAAACTGTTTTTT.

The chain recombines TRBV2 with TRBJ2-7; possible D gene TRBD1, 6 bases. Germline lookup yields CDR1 SNHLY and CDR2 FYNNEI. The germline V and J ends were trimmed by 6 bases and 2 bases, with 11 bases remaining between them. The CDR3 consists of 13 residues. CDR3: CASREDRPYEQYF. The CDR3 DNA sequence: TGTGCCAGCAGGGAGGACAGACCCTACGAGCAGTACTTC.

The chain joins TRBV9 to TRBJ1-1; tentatively, D is TRBD1 (6 bases). This CDR3 region has 14 residues. The germline gives CDR1 SGDLS, CDR2 YYNGEE. Deletions cut 3 bases from V and 1 base from J, with 10 bases between. The CDR3 region has the DNA TGTGCCAGCAGCGCCAGACAGGAGAACACTGAAGCTTTCTTT. It encodes CASSARQENTEAFF.

The CDR3 loop reads CASSLIIGRGSGANVLTF. CDR3 coding DNA: TGTGCCAGCAGCCTTATCATTGGCAGGGGCTCTGGGGCCAACGTCCTGACTTTC. This chain joins TRBV5-5 and TRBJ2-6, with D possibly matching TRBD1 (6 bases). V was trimmed by 4 bases and J by 0 bases, leaving 17 bases between them. Germline-derived CDR1 and CDR2 are SGHKS and YYEKEE (reference sequence). The CDR3 runs 18 residues.

The chain couples TRBV13 to TRBJ2-1; tentative D call: TRBD1 (5 bases). The V end lost 5 bases, the J end lost 3 bases, and 8 bases lay between the germline ends. Germline assignment: CDR1 PRHDT and CDR2 FYEKMQ (reference sequence). The CDR3 sequence is 13 residues long. In DNA form, the CDR3 reads TGTGCCAGCAGCGTCAGGGTCTACAATGAGCAGTTCTTC. Translating gives CASSVRVYNEQFF.

This chain uses TRBV15 with TRBJ2-3; the D gene is possibly TRBD2 (6 bases). V was pared by 3 bases and J by 4 bases, with 14 bases between. CDR1 is LNHNV and CDR2 is YYDKDF in the germline V gene (reference sequence). The CDR3 totals 15 residues. CDR3 sequence (DNA): TGTGCCACCAGCAGGAGGACCGGGACTCCAGATACGCAGTATTTT. This encodes CATSRRTGTPDTQYF.

The CDR3 sequence is CASSESIIGRGTSGKETQYF. The CDR3 DNA is TGCGCCAGCAGTGAGTCTATTATTGGTAGAGGGACTAGCGGGAAAGAGACCCAGTACTTC. The chain is built from TRBV10-2 and TRBJ2-5; 13 nucleotides align to TRBD2. Losses at the gene ends were 0 bases for V and 3 bases for J; bases not matched to a gene: 13. Germline CDR1 and CDR2: WSHSY and SAAADI. The CDR3 extends over 20 amino acids.

The chain links TRBV27 to TRBJ1-2; 8 positions agree with TRBD1. Germline V CDR1 and CDR2: MNHEY, SMNVEV (reference sequence). The junction had 15 bases not matched to a gene; V was cut back by 4 bases and J by 8 bases. The CDR3 covers 16 residues. The CDR3 DNA is TGTGCCAGCAGTTGGCTAGAAGTGACAGGGGTCGAGGGCTACACCTTC. This translates into CASSWLEVTGVEGYTF.

CDR3 sequence reads: CASTLGLLNTEAFF. The CDR3 DNA reads as TGCGCCAGCACCCTCGGTCTCTTGAACACTGAAGCTTTCTTT. J is TRBJ1-1 and V is TRBV5-1; no reliable D call. CDR1 and CDR2 (germline): SGHRS, YFSETQ. This CDR3 is built from 14 residues. The V gene lost 6 bases and the J gene lost 0 bases, with 12 bases spanning the gap.

The chain carries TRBV14 and TRBJ2-5; a possible D gene is TRBD2 (5 bases). CDR1 and CDR2 from the germline V gene are SGHDN and FVKESK. Trimming stripped 4 bases from V and 7 bases from J, with 10 bases between. The CDR3 extends over 12 amino acids. CDR3 amino acids: CASSLARGTQYF. The CDR3 DNA sequence: TGTGCCAGCAGCCTCGCCCGGGGGACCCAGTACTTC.

V gene TRBV6-5 combines with J gene TRBJ2-5; 8 bases fit TRBD2. Germline V gene lookup returns CDR1 MNHEY and CDR2 SVGAGI. V gave up 6 bases and J gave up 6 bases; unmatched junction bases: 12. CDR3 size: 15 residues. The CDR3 here is CASSKPGGARQTQYF. CDR3 in DNA: TGTGCCAGCAGCAAACCCGGGGGGGCCCGTCAGACCCAGTACTTC.

The chain couples TRBV5-3 to TRBJ1-1; D is undetermined. TRBV5-3 is treated as an ORF (open reading frame) with a function not yet certain. This CDR3 has 16 amino acids. V was cut by 3 bases and J by 0 bases, with 15 bases left in between. In DNA form, the CDR3 reads TGTGCCAGAAGCTCAAGAGGGAGGTCCATGAACACTGAAGCTTTCTTT. Amino acids: CARSSRGRSMNTEAFF.

The rearrangement links TRBV5-6 to TRBJ2-6; 9 positions agree with TRBD2. Looked up from germline, CDR1 is SGHDT and CDR2 is YYEEEE. Trimming took 3 bases from V and 0 from J; bases not matched to a gene: 10. There are 19 residues in the CDR3. CDR3 in amino acids: CASSWPSGKGFSGANVLTF. The CDR3 DNA is TGTGCCAGCAGCTGGCCTAGCGGGAAAGGGTTCTCTGGGGCCAACGTCCTGACTTTC. Drawing the rest from reference TRBV5-6 and TRBJ2-6, the complete variable domain is DAGVTQSPTHLIKTRGQQVTLRCSPKSGHDTVSWYQQALGQGPQFIFQYYEEEERQRGNFPDRFSGHQFPNYSSELNVNALLLGDSALYLCASSWPSGKGFSGANVLTFGAGSRLTVL.